The clone carrying this T cell receptor beta chain has a single count. Germline V lookup: CDR1 LGHNA, CDR2 YNFKEQ. This CDR3 is 16 amino acids long. V lost 0 bases, J lost 3 bases, and 5 bases stayed unmatched. This specimen comes from a study of blood T cell repertoires in COVID-19. Turning to the study itself: Nucleic acid was either cDNA or gDNA, and it came from T cells, B-cell-depleted T cells, or PBMCs.

Under the authors' procedure: Estimated nucleated cell counts came from reference gene primer amplification. Profiled with immunoSEQ multiplex PCR; TCRdb holds only in-frame clones, not every one. V, J and clone size are those of that table, while D and trimming were read from the DNA. The sample gives approximately 66,000 clones, almost 90% of which show up once; about a fifth is in the top ten. The sample consisted of peripheral blood. The clonotype was recovered from a woman in her fifties or sixties with active or convalescent COVID-19. This rearrangement joins TRBV4-2 to TRBJ2-1, with 7 nucleotides matching TRBD2. The CDR3 protein is CASSQEGLAVYNEQFF. The CDR3 DNA sequence: TGTGCCAGCAGCCAAGAAGGTCTAGCGGTCTACAATGAGCAGTTCTTC.